The T cell receptor beta chain under discussion was sequenced for a study of OX40 agonist ivuxolimab in advanced cancers. Study-level background: The study gave patients intravenous ivuxolimab at 0.01 to 10 mg/kg every 2 weeks.

Here immunoSEQ multiplex PCR was the method, and the copy in TCRdb shows in-frame clones only, minus some. Of tens of thousands of clones in the sample, 87% were seen once. Comments on this clone: As yet, its antigen is unknown.

The study's findings and limits: At doses 0.1 to 3.0 mg/kg, CD4+ and CD8+ clones expanded.

Per germline, CDR1 SGHNT and CDR2 YYREEE (reference sequence). The CDR3 runs to 15 residues. V dropped 0 bases and J dropped 7; count of bases not matched to a gene: 6. The specimen was CD4+ or CD8+ T cells sorted from blood, collected in a trial of the OX40 agonist ivuxolimab. The TCR comes from an adult with an advanced solid tumor such as melanoma, head and neck, liver or kidney cancer. The chain links TRBV5-4 to TRBJ2-7; 11 nucleotides agree with TRBD1. CDR3 residues: CASSLAGQGAGEQYF. In DNA form, the CDR3 reads TGTGCCAGCAGCTTGGCTGGACAGGGGGCGGGTGAGCAGTACTTC.